The T cell receptor beta chain under discussion was sequenced for a study of shared clonotypes between healthy human individuals. Study in general: Contributing individuals were a couple of females and three males aged 18 to 49. Donors had three CD4 naive, three CD4 memory, two CD8 naive and one CD8 memory plate apiece.

A note on this clone: Its target is not known.

Only Caucasian adults living in Nashville, Tennessee made up the donor group. Trimming pared 7 bases from V and 2 bases from J, leaving 14 bases between. The V gene's germline CDR1 is MNHEY and CDR2 SMNVEV (reference sequence). The CDR3 loop spans 14 amino acids. Profiling relied on immunoSEQ multiplex PCR, and the TCRdb table lists in-frame clones only, not all of them. The sample holds 1,400,000 or so clones, approximately 98.5% seen once. The study, taken as a whole, reports: Estimated richness values were generally larger in naive subsets than in memory subsets.

The sequence was collected from a man aged 25-45 years in good health. The J gene is TRBJ1-1, the V gene TRBV27; tentative D call: TRBD1 (6 bases). The sequenced sample consisted of naive CD4+ T cells sorted from blood. Stated subset: CD45RA+ positively selected. CDR3 loop: CASTRRGGNTEAFF. The CDR3 DNA reads as TGTGCCAGCACCCGACGGGGGGGCAACACTGAAGCTTTCTTT.